The 25 T cell receptor beta chains presented below share a single source sample, sequenced in a study of response to subunit inactivated influenza vaccine (dated by TCRdb to the late 2010s). The receptor library was made with RT-PCR. Sequencing was performed on an Illumina HiSeq 2500. TCRdb applied fastp at Q25 and MiXCR to the public reads, then kept only in-frame beta chains. For every CDR3 protein sequence, its rows merge into one entry that carries the most common genes and DNA. The sample table holds over 650,000 distinct CDR3 sequences, of which around a sixth were seen once. 11% of the sample lies in the top ten. Specimen: PBMCs from blood, collected less than 6 days after vaccination. The receptors shown here come from a man between 45 and 60 years old who received an inactivated influenza vaccine. Donor details come from another sample of the same person, matched by shared clones.

This clonotype was seen only a few times. The chain employs TRBV12-3 or TRBV12-4 and TRBJ2-1; no clear D gene. With 6 bases removed from V and 4 bases from J, the gap between germline ends came to 16 bases. The CDR3 contains 15 residues. CDR3 sequence (DNA): TGTGCCAGCAGCCCGAGGCGGACCCTATACAATGAGCAGTTCTTC. It encodes CASSPRRTLYNEQFF.

V gene TRBV7-2 combines with J gene TRBJ2-3; D unresolved. The CDR3 sequence is 12 residues long. Germline lookup yields CDR1 SGHTA and CDR2 FQGNSA. V gave up 2 bases and J gave up 6 bases, with 6 bases separating them. The CDR3 bases are TGTGCCAGCAGCTTATTAGTTGATACGCAGTATTTT. It is translated as CASSLLVDTQYF.

This clonotype was detected many times. The chain joins TRBV18 to TRBJ1-5; D remains unclear. Per the germline V gene, CDR1 is KGHSH and CDR2 is LQKENI. V was shortened by 2 bases and J by 5 bases, with 10 bases between the two germline ends. CDR3 length: 14 residues. The DNA for the CDR3 is TGTGCCAGCTCACCATTTGTGGGCGATCAGCCCCAGCATTTT. Its protein is CASSPFVGDQPQHF.

This clonotype was detected only a few times. The genes are TRBV4-2 and TRBJ2-7; 11 bases fit TRBD2. V shed 3 bases and J 2 bases; nucleotides not matched to a gene: 6. The CDR3 runs to 16 residues. The germline CDR1 and CDR2 sequences are LGHNA and YNFKEQ. The CDR3 protein is CASSQHLAGGPYEQYF. The CDR3 nucleotides read TGTGCCAGCAGCCAGCACTTAGCGGGAGGGCCCTACGAGCAGTACTTC.

This clonotype was detected a few times. The rearrangement joins TRBV5-1 to TRBJ1-5; no definite D call. V was shortened by 4 bases and J by 5 bases, with 16 bases between the two germline ends. The CDR3 loop spans 15 amino acids. Germline CDR1 and CDR2: SGHRS and YFSETQ. Here the CDR3 DNA reads TGCGCCAGCAGCCCAGACCCAGGCTGGGATCAGCCCCAGCATTTT. Amino acids: CASSPDPGWDQPQHF.

This clonotype has just a few counts. The chain employs TRBV20-1 and TRBJ2-7; the match to TRBD1 covers 10 bases. Looked up from germline, CDR1 is DFQATT and CDR2 is SNEGSKA (reference sequence). V shed 0 bases and J 4 bases; nucleotides not matched to a gene: 9. CDR3 size: 16 residues. The CDR3 DNA reads as TGCAGTGCTAGAGATGTAATGGGACAGGGGTGGTACGAGCAGTACTTC. This sequence encodes CSARDVMGQGWYEQYF.

The chain carries TRBV10-2 and TRBJ2-3; weak D call: TRBD1 (5 bases). V lost 6 bases and J lost 9, with 13 bases in between. Germline V gene data show CDR1 as WSHSY and CDR2 as SAAADI. There are 12 residues in the CDR3. In DNA, the CDR3 is TGCGCCAGCAGGGCCCAGGGATCGACGCAGTATTTT. Protein product: CASRAQGSTQYF.

This chain uses TRBV20-1 with TRBJ2-2, with D possibly TRBD1 on 6 matching bases. CDR1 DFQATT and CDR2 SNEGSKA come from the germline V gene (reference sequence). The CDR3 loop spans 15 amino acids. Trimming took 4 bases from V and 3 from J, leaving 15 bases between them. The CDR3 DNA reads TGCAGTGCTAAGTCCGGACAGTTCGACACCGGGGAGCTGTTTTTT. It encodes CSAKSGQFDTGELFF.

This chain links TRBV28 with TRBJ2-7; D gene unclear. CDR3 length: 11 amino acids. Looked up from germline, CDR1 is MDHEN and CDR2 is SYDVKM. The ends were cut back, 3 bases at V and 4 bases at J, with 4 bases in the middle. CDR3 DNA: TGTGCCAGCAGTTTTCAATACGAGCAGTACTTC. Translated: CASSFQYEQYF.

This clonotype showed up just a few times. V and J are TRBV12-3 or TRBV12-4 and TRBJ1-1; D not resolved. The CDR3 extends over 14 amino acids. V lost 3 bases and J lost 4, with 12 bases in between. The CDR3 loop reads CASSLAAGFTEAFF. For the CDR3, the DNA is TGTGCCAGCAGTTTGGCGGCGGGGTTCACTGAAGCTTTCTTT.

The chain uses TRBV5-1 and TRBJ1-2, with TRBD1 matching 7 bases. Trimming cost V 2 bases and J 4 bases; bases outside gene matches: 5. The CDR3 loop spans 14 amino acids. CDR1 is SGHRS and CDR2 is YFSETQ in the germline V gene. CDR3 sequence reads: CASSLATGSYGYTF. In DNA form, the CDR3 reads TGCGCCAGCAGCTTAGCGACAGGGTCCTATGGCTACACCTTC. The whole variable domain, remainder taken from reference TRBV5-1 and TRBJ1-2, is KAGVTQTPRYLIKTRGQQVTLSCSPISGHRSVSWYQQTPGQGLQFLFEYFSETQRNKGNFPGRFSGRQFSNSRSEMNVSTLELGDSALYLCASSLATGSYGYTFGSGTRLTVV.

The rearrangement uses TRBV20-1 and TRBJ1-1; D not resolved. The CDR3 has 15 amino acids. V lost 1 base, J lost 1 base, and 13 bases lay in between. The germline gives CDR1 DFQATT, CDR2 SNEGSKA (reference sequence). The CDR3 spells CSARAQPLGNTEAFF. The CDR3 DNA is TGCAGTGCTAGAGCCCAACCCCTAGGGAACACTGAAGCTTTCTTT.

This rearrangement joins TRBV12-3 or TRBV12-4 to TRBJ2-3, with D tentatively TRBD2 (5 bases). CDR3 length: 10 amino acids. Trimming pared 6 bases from V and 9 bases from J, leaving 7 bases between. In DNA, the CDR3 is TGTGCCAGCAGCCGAGGGACGCAGTATTTT. Translating gives CASSRGTQYF.

Ten or more counts support this clonotype. This sequence joins TRBV7-2 and TRBJ2-3; D uncertain. V was trimmed by 5 bases and J by 2 bases, leaving 11 bases between them. CDR1 SGHTA and CDR2 FQGNSA come from the germline V gene. The CDR3 covers 14 residues. CDR3 loop: CASSTSLFTDTQYF. As DNA, the CDR3 is TGTGCCAGCAGCACGTCACTATTCACAGATACGCAGTATTTT.

V is TRBV7-9 and J is TRBJ2-5; 11 bases align to TRBD2. Germline V gene lookup returns CDR1 SEHNR and CDR2 FQNEAQ (reference sequence). This CDR3 has 16 residues. Trimming removed 3 bases from V and 2 bases from J; junction bases left unmatched: 5. The CDR3 DNA is TGTGCCAGCAGCTTCGATCTAGCGGGGGGTCAAGAGACCCAGTACTTC. Its protein product is CASSFDLAGGQETQYF.

The sample holds many counts of this clonotype. The chain uses TRBV5-6 and TRBJ2-1; weak D call: TRBD2 (6 bases). V was clipped by 0 bases and J by 6 bases, with 7 bases between them. The length of the CDR3 is 13 residues. From germline, CDR1 is SGHDT and CDR2 YYEEEE. CDR3 sequence: CASSLGLVNEQFF. The CDR3 DNA sequence: TGTGCCAGCAGCTTGGGACTAGTCAATGAGCAGTTCTTC.

This clonotype was seen only a few times. The J gene is TRBJ2-7, the V gene TRBV12-3 or TRBV12-4, with D perhaps matching TRBD2 (5 bases). Trimming took off 6 bases at V and 1 base at J, with 10 bases between the two ends. This CDR3 region has 13 residues. CDR3 region: CASRTGRSYEQYF. The CDR3 nucleotides are TGTGCCAGCAGAACGGGAAGATCCTACGAGCAGTACTTC.

This clonotype showed up just a few times. The genes are TRBV7-2 and TRBJ2-5, with D possibly matching TRBD2 (5 bases). Germline CDR1 SGHTA, CDR2 FQGNSA. With 3 bases removed from V and 2 bases from J, the gap between germline ends came to 13 bases. The CDR3 covers 15 residues. CDR3 loop: CASSFTRTVQETQYF. Written as DNA, the CDR3 is TGTGCCAGCAGCTTTACCCGGACTGTACAAGAGACCCAGTACTTC.

This clonotype occurred many times. The rearrangement uses TRBV29-1 and TRBJ2-7; TRBD2 agrees at 11 bases. Germline-derived CDR1 and CDR2 are SQVTM and ANQGSEA. Germline trimming cut 4 bases from V and 1 base from J; bases unmatched to any gene: 6. This CDR3 is 15 amino acids long. CDR3 in amino acids: CSVAGTSGRSYEQYF. Written as DNA, the CDR3 is TGCAGCGTTGCCGGGACTAGCGGAAGGTCCTACGAGCAGTACTTC.

This clonotype was observed a handful of times. The chain is built from TRBV6-1 and TRBJ2-1; 11 nucleotides agree with TRBD1. The CDR3 sequence is 15 residues long. Germline V lookup: CDR1 MNHNS, CDR2 SASEGT. The V and J ends lost 6 bases and 5 bases, in that order; junction bases with no gene match: 6. As DNA, the CDR3 is TGTGCCAGCAGACCCGGGACAGGGGGTGACAATGAGCAGTTCTTC. This translates into CASRPGTGGDNEQFF.

V and J are TRBV5-2 and TRBJ2-2; the table's D call, TRBD2, was not checked against the DNA. TRBV5-2 is listed as a pseudogene. The length of the CDR3 is 13 residues. The chain's CDR3 is CASSHEGPGELFF. In nucleotides, the CDR3 is TGTGCCAGCAGCCATGAAGGGCCCGGGGAGCTGTTTTTT.

This chain uses TRBV20-1 with TRBJ2-7; a weak D match, TRBD2 (6 bases). The V end lost 0 bases, the J end lost 5 bases, and 11 bases lay between the germline ends. CDR3 size: 13 residues. Germline lookup yields CDR1 DFQATT and CDR2 SNEGSKA (reference sequence). The CDR3 region is CSAREGGLHEQYF. The CDR3 nucleotides are TGCAGTGCTAGAGAGGGAGGTTTGCACGAGCAGTACTTC.

This clonotype was recorded a few times. The V and J genes are TRBV12-3 or TRBV12-4 and TRBJ2-1, with TRBD1 identical over 10 bases. This CDR3 region has 15 residues. J gave up 7 bases and V 5 bases, and 8 bases lay outside the gene matches. The DNA of the CDR3 is TGTGCCAGCAGTGCGCCCGGGACAGGGGTAAATGAGCAGTTCTTC. Amino acids: CASSAPGTGVNEQFF.

This clonotype has only a few counts. This chain joins TRBV2 and TRBJ2-1; unclear D gene. Deletions cut 10 bases from V and 0 bases from J, with 16 bases between. Per germline, CDR1 SNHLY and CDR2 FYNNEI. This CDR3 is 15 amino acids long. The CDR3 region has the DNA TGTGCCACCATGGCAGACGGCAGCTCCTACAATGAGCAGTTCTTC. Translated: CATMADGSSYNEQFF.

There are a few counts of this clonotype. The rearrangement uses TRBV4-3 and TRBJ2-5; tentatively, D is TRBD2 (6 bases). With 3 bases removed from V and 1 base from J, the gap between germline ends came to 15 bases. Germline V gives CDR1 LGHNA, CDR2 YSLEER. This CDR3 is 16 amino acids long. The CDR3 sequence: CASSHSGGISQETQYF. The CDR3 DNA reads as TGCGCCAGCAGCCATAGCGGTGGGATTTCCCAAGAGACCCAGTACTTC.